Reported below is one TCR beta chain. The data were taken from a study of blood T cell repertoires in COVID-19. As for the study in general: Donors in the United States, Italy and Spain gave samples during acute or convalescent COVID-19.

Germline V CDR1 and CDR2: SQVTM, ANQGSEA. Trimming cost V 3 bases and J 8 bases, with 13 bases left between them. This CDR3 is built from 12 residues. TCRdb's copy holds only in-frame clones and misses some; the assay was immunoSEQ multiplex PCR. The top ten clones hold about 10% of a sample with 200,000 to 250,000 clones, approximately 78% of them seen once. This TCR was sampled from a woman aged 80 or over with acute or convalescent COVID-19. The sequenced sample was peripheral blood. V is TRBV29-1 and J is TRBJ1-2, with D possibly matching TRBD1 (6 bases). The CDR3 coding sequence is TGCAGCGTTGATAAGGGGGAAGGGGGCTACACCTTC. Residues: CSVDKGEGGYTF.